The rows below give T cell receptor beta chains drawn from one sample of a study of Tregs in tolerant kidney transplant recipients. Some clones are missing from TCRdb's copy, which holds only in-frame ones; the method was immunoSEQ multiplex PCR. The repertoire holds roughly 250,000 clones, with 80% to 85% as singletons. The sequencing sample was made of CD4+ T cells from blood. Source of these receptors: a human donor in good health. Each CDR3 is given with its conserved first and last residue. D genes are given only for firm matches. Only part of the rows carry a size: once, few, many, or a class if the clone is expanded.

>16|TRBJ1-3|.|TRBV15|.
TGTGCCACCAGCAGAGTTCACCCCGGTGCTGGAAACACCATATATTTT
CATSRVHPGAGNTIYF
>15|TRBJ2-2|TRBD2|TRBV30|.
TGTGCCTGGAGTGCCCTAGCGGTTAACACCGGGGAGCTGTTTTTT
CAWSALAVNTGELFF
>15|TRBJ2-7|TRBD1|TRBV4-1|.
TGCGCCAGCAGCCAAGGGGGACAGGGGTACTACGAGCAGTACTTC
CASSQGGQGYYEQYF
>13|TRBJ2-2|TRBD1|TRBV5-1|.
TGCGCCAGCAGCACTCAGGGGGCCGGGGAGCTGTTTTTT
CASSTQGAGELFF
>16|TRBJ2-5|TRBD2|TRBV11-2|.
TGTGCCAGCAGCCGGACTAGCGGGGGGAGAGTCGAGACCCAGTACTTC
CASSRTSGGRVETQYF
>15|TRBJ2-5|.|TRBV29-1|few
TGCAGCGTTCAAGGGGGGACAGAGAACCAAGAGACCCAGTACTTC
CSVQGGTENQETQYF
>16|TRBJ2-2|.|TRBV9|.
TGTGCCAGCAGCGTAGTTGCGGTAACGAACACCGGGGAGCTGTTTTTT
CASSVVAVTNTGELFF
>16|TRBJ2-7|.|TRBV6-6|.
TGTGCCAGCAGTTACACCCCGGTCGGAGGTGCCTACGAGCAGTACTTC
CASSYTPVGGAYEQYF
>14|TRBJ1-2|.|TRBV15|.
TGTGCCACCAGCATGTTAACAGGAGGGTATGGCTACACCTTC
CATSMLTGGYGYTF
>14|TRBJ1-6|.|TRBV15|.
TGTGCCACCAGCAGAGATCGACAGAGTGGAGCCCTCCACTTT
CATSRDRQSGALHF
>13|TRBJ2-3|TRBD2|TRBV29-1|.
TGCAGCGGGGCGGGAGAGGTGACAGATACGCAGTATTTT
CSGAGEVTDTQYF
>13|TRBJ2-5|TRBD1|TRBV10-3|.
TGTGCCATCAGTGCGGGACAGAGAGAGACCCAGTACTTC
CAISAGQRETQYF